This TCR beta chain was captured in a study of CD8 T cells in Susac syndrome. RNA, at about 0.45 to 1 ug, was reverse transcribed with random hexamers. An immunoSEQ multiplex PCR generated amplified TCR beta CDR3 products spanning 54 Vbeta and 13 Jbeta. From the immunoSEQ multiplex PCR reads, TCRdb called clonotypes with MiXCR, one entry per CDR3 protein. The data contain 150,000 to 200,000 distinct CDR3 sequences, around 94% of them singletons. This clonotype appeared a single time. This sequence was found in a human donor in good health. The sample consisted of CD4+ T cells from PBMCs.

The CDR3, as DNA: TGCGCCAGCAGCTTGGGAGGGTTGGATAATGAAAAACTGTTTTTT. Protein sequence: CASSLGGLDNEKLFF. The rearrangement uses TRBV5-1 and TRBJ1-4; D call uncertain. The CDR3 sequence is 15 residues long. Trimming removed 0 bases from V and 4 bases from J, with 10 bases in between. Germline V gene lookup returns CDR1 SGHRS and CDR2 YFSETQ.